This T cell receptor beta chain was captured in a study of patients and donors after allogeneic stem cell transplantation. TCRdb independently ran MiXCR on the RT-PCR reads; one entry per CDR3 protein. The sample lists some 960,000 distinct CDR3 sequences; approximately 19% were seen once. This clonotype was counted between two and nine times. Trimming pared 1 base from V and 9 bases from J, leaving 7 bases between. Germline V lookup: CDR1 ENHRY, CDR2 SYGVKD. This CDR3 has 12 amino acids. The material sequenced was blood, either unsorted or a sorted T cell fraction (not recorded which). The chain carries TRBV10-3 and TRBJ2-1, with D unclear. The source is a human donor who was either an allogeneic HSCT recipient or a stem cell or donor lymphocyte infusion donor (not recorded which). It is not recorded whose cells these are; they may come from a transplant donor. The CDR3 DNA reads as TGTGCCATCAGTGAGTACCTCGCTGAGCAGTTCTTC. This encodes CAISEYLAEQFF.